Below are 31 T cell receptor beta chains sequenced from a single sample in a study of siplizumab effects on memory and regulatory T cells (dated by TCRdb to the late 2010s). The library was generated by the immunoSEQ multiplex PCR assay. The immuneACCESS repertoire file appears here via TCRdb, limited to in-frame rearrangements. These files lack a portion of the clones; in checked studies, under half of the deficit traces to unresolved V genes, and the cause of the others is not known. The sample table contains 100,000 or so clones; only one count was recorded for more than 90% of them. In total, the top ten clones hold just over 2.5% of the sample. Sequences were obtained from CD4+ T cells sorted from blood. All receptors derive from a human donor in good health. Some clones in this sample may be carry-over from other donors' samples.

This clone has a single count. The V call is TRBV7-6, the J call TRBJ2-3; 8 bases match TRBD1. The CDR3 length is 15 residues. Losses at the gene ends were 5 bases for V and 1 base for J; bases not matched to a gene: 5. Germline V gene data show CDR1 as SGHVS and CDR2 as FNYEAQ. The CDR3 DNA is TGTGCCAGCAGCCGCAGGGGGCTGGGCACAGATACGCAGTATTTT. Translation: CASSRRGLGTDTQYF.

The chain uses TRBV6-1 and TRBJ1-3; D ambiguous. Germline CDR1 reads MNHNS; CDR2 reads SASEGT. V shed 2 bases and J shed 1 base, with 18 bases lying between them. The length of the CDR3 is 18 residues. In DNA, the CDR3 is TGTGCCAGCAGTGAACTGAGAGGGTTCCCCCCGTCTGGAAACACCATATATTTT. It translates to CASSELRGFPPSGNTIYF.

The CDR3 DNA sequence: TGTGCCAGCAGGGCCGGGACTAGCGGTTACAATGAGCAGTTCTTC. Translating it yields CASRAGTSGYNEQFF. The chain links TRBV25-1 to TRBJ2-1; 11 positions agree with TRBD2. With 6 bases clipped from V and 4 bases from J, the junction kept 5 bases outside the gene matches. The CDR3 is 15 amino acids. Germline V gene sequence: CDR1 MGHDK, CDR2 SYGVNS.

This chain joins TRBV20-1 and TRBJ2-7, with no clear D. Germline V gene lookup returns CDR1 DFQATT and CDR2 SNEGSKA (reference sequence). This CDR3 contains 11 residues. V was clipped by 6 bases and J by 1 base, with 7 bases between them. CDR3 DNA sequence: TGCAGTGCCAAGGAGTCCTACGAGCAGTACTTC. Amino acid sequence: CSAKESYEQYF.

The genes are TRBV6-1 and TRBJ2-1, with D perhaps matching TRBD2 (5 bases). This CDR3 has 14 amino acids. V was pared by 7 bases and J by 4 bases, with 14 bases between. The germline V gene encodes CDR1 MNHNS and CDR2 SASEGT. The CDR3 here is CASKDSTTYNEQFF. DNA of the CDR3: TGTGCCAGCAAGGACTCTACGACTTACAATGAGCAGTTCTTC.

CDR3 DNA: TGCAGCGTTGTTGACAGGACCTACAATGAGCAGTTCTTC. Translated, it gives CSVVDRTYNEQFF. The rearrangement uses TRBV29-1 and TRBJ2-1; TRBD1 might be the D (6 bases). Germline V CDR1 and CDR2: SQVTM, ANQGSEA. V lost 4 bases and J 2 bases, leaving 9 bases between the germline ends. CDR3 size: 13 residues.

The rearrangement uses TRBV19 and TRBJ2-5; 10 bases map to TRBD2. The length of the CDR3 is 18 residues. Germline-derived CDR1 and CDR2 are LNHDA and SQIVND (reference sequence). With V trimmed by 1 base and J by 5 bases, 13 bases remained unmatched. In DNA, the CDR3 is TGTGCCAGTAGTATAGGGCCTAGCGGGAGTCTAGTGGGTGAGACCCAGTACTTC. Amino acids: CASSIGPSGSLVGETQYF.

The chain combines TRBV15 with TRBJ2-7, with D possibly TRBD1 on 5 matching bases. The CDR3 has 16 residues. V lost 0 bases to trimming and J lost 0 bases, with 12 bases between them. Germline loops: CDR1 LNHNV, CDR2 YYDKDF (reference sequence). Here the CDR3 reads CATSREGQGYSYEQYF. In DNA form, the CDR3 reads TGTGCCACCAGCAGAGAGGGTCAGGGCTACTCCTACGAGCAGTACTTC.

The chain has TRBV5-4 and TRBJ2-5; 8 nucleotides match TRBD2. V dropped 4 bases and J dropped 3; count of bases not matched to a gene: 8. From germline, CDR1 is SGHNT and CDR2 YYREEE (reference sequence). The CDR3 covers 15 residues. In DNA, the CDR3 is TGTGCCAGCAGCCCCGCGGGAGGATCCAAAGAGACCCAGTACTTC. Its protein product is CASSPAGGSKETQYF.

The chain carries TRBV18 and TRBJ1-1; TRBD1 matches at 8 bases. CDR3 length: 13 residues. V lost 7 bases, J lost 3 bases, and 4 bases stayed unmatched. The germline V gene encodes CDR1 KGHSH and CDR2 LQKENI. The CDR3 DNA follows: TGTGCCAGCTTACAACAGGGGGACACTGAAGCTTTCTTT. This gives the protein CASLQQGDTEAFF.

The rearrangement links TRBV27 to TRBJ1-5; no clear D. Trimming left V 0 bases short and J 7 bases short, with 13 bases between. This CDR3 is 15 amino acids long. CDR1 is MNHEY, CDR2 SMNVEV, per germline (reference sequence). CDR3: CASSLSFGGRQPQHF. The CDR3 DNA sequence: TGTGCCAGCAGTTTATCATTCGGAGGGAGGCAGCCCCAGCATTTT.

Here the CDR3 reads CASSTLSNQPQHF. Here the CDR3 DNA reads TGTGCCAGTAGTACCCTGAGCAATCAGCCCCAGCATTTT. This sequence joins TRBV19 and TRBJ1-5; D is unclear. The CDR3 has 13 amino acids. The ends were cut back, 4 bases at V and 1 base at J, with 5 bases in the middle. Per the germline V gene, CDR1 is LNHDA and CDR2 is SQIVND (reference sequence).

Only a few counts were recorded for this clone. A junction end diverges from the germline sequence, so it may reflect a read error. This rearrangement joins TRBV20-1 to TRBJ1-1, with D possibly being TRBD1 (5 bases). Per the germline V gene, CDR1 is DFQATT and CDR2 is SNEGSKA (reference sequence). The CDR3 contains 11 residues. CDR3 region: CSATGNTEAFF. The CDR3 coding sequence is TGCAGCGCTACAGGGAACACTGAAGCTTTCTTT.

J is TRBJ2-6 and V is TRBV5-1; tentative D call: TRBD1 (5 bases). The CDR3 extends over 18 amino acids. The V and J ends lost 0 bases and 1 base respectively, with 14 bases between them. Germline V CDR1 and CDR2: SGHRS, YFSETQ. CDR3 nucleotide sequence: TGCGCCAGCAGCTTGGACGTAAGGGGCGGATCTGGGGCCAACGTCCTGACTTTC. Its translation is CASSLDVRGGSGANVLTF.

The V call is TRBV29-1, the J call TRBJ2-3, with TRBD2 identical over 10 bases. This CDR3 has 14 residues. Per the germline V gene, CDR1 is SQVTM and CDR2 is ANQGSEA. The J segment lost 3 bases and the V segment lost 6 bases, leaving 6 bases of the junction unmatched. The CDR3 loop reads CSVATSGLTDTQYF. Here the CDR3 DNA reads TGCAGCGTGGCGACTAGCGGGTTAACAGATACGCAGTATTTT.

The genes are TRBV25-1 and TRBJ2-1, with TRBD2 matching over 8 bases. The germline gives CDR1 MGHDK, CDR2 SYGVNS. With V trimmed by 8 bases and J by 0 bases, 6 bases remained unmatched. The CDR3 consists of 15 residues. The CDR3 region is CASRRTSFSYNEQFF. CDR3 DNA sequence: TGTGCCAGCCGAAGGACTAGCTTCTCCTACAATGAGCAGTTCTTC.

This clone has more than one count but fewer than ten. V gene TRBV5-5 combines with J gene TRBJ2-2; D gene uncertain. V was clipped by 0 bases and J by 4 bases, with 10 bases between them. Germline-derived CDR1 and CDR2 are SGHKS and YYEKEE (reference sequence). This CDR3 has 15 amino acids. The CDR3 DNA is TGTGCCAGCAGCTTGGTAGGGTTCGGCACCGGGGAGCTGTTTTTT. This encodes CASSLVGFGTGELFF.

The chain is built from TRBV9 and TRBJ1-1; tentatively, D is TRBD1 (5 bases). Trimming pared 0 bases from V and 0 bases from J, leaving 9 bases between. Per germline, CDR1 SGDLS and CDR2 YYNGEE. This CDR3 spans 15 amino acids. CDR3: CASSVAPGMNTEAFF. For the CDR3, the DNA is TGTGCCAGCAGCGTAGCTCCAGGGATGAACACTGAAGCTTTCTTT.

This chain joins TRBV7-2 and TRBJ2-3; 8 positions agree with TRBD2. This CDR3 contains 16 residues. CDR1 and CDR2 from the germline V gene are SGHTA and FQGNSA. Losses at the gene ends were 5 bases for V and 5 bases for J; bases not matched to a gene: 12. The DNA for the CDR3 is TGTGCCAGCAGCCCAGTGAGCGGGAGTGTCGAAGATACGCAGTATTTT. Translated: CASSPVSGSVEDTQYF.

This chain links TRBV10-3 with TRBJ2-7, with 8 bases fitting TRBD1. Germline loops: CDR1 ENHRY, CDR2 SYGVKD. The CDR3 is 12 amino acids. V gave up 6 bases and J gave up 2 bases; unmatched junction bases: 0. Here the CDR3 reads CAIRDRAYEQYF. The CDR3 DNA reads TGTGCCATCAGGGACAGGGCCTACGAGCAGTACTTC.

The V call is TRBV10-3, the J call TRBJ2-2, with D possibly TRBD2 on 6 matching bases. V shed 3 bases and J shed 6 bases, with 20 bases lying between them. Germline CDR1 and CDR2: ENHRY and SYGVKD. The CDR3 totals 17 residues. This CDR3 reads CAISERQTEGRAGELFF. The CDR3 DNA reads as TGTGCCATCAGTGAACGCCAGACGGAGGGAAGGGCCGGGGAGCTGTTTTTT.

The V call is TRBV19, the J call TRBJ2-2, with D tentatively TRBD1 (6 bases). Germline V gene sequence: CDR1 LNHDA, CDR2 SQIVND (reference sequence). This CDR3 spans 15 amino acids. V dropped 3 bases and J dropped 2 bases, with 10 bases sitting between them. Here the CDR3 reads CASSIQGSNTGELFF. DNA for the CDR3: TGTGCCAGTAGTATTCAGGGGAGCAACACCGGGGAGCTGTTTTTT.

The CDR3 sequence: CASSLGTGGPYEQYF. The CDR3 nucleotides read TGCGCCAGCAGCCTAGGGACAGGGGGTCCCTACGAGCAGTACTTC. This chain joins TRBV5-1 and TRBJ2-7; 11 bases line up with TRBD1. The CDR3 length is 15 residues. The germline gives CDR1 SGHRS, CDR2 YFSETQ. V trimming: 4 bases; J trimming: 2 bases; junction bases outside the gene matches: 5. Combining the CDR3 with reference TRBV5-1 and TRBJ2-7 gives the whole variable domain KAGVTQTPRYLIKTRGQQVTLSCSPISGHRSVSWYQQTPGQGLQFLFEYFSETQRNKGNFPGRFSGRQFSNSRSEMNVSTLELGDSALYLCASSLGTGGPYEQYFGPGTRLTVT.

This clone was recorded a few times. This chain uses TRBV19 with TRBJ1-1; TRBD1 is a possible D gene (5 bases). This CDR3 region has 13 residues. Germline CDR1 is LNHDA and CDR2 is SQIVND (reference sequence). V gave up 3 bases and J gave up 3 bases, with 8 bases separating them. Written as DNA, the CDR3 is TGTGCCAGTAGTATGCGGGGGGACACTGAAGCTTTCTTT. Amino acids: CASSMRGDTEAFF.

This clone has a single count. The chain is built from TRBV29-1 and TRBJ2-3; no reliable D call. The V end lost 0 bases, the J end lost 5 bases, and 9 bases lay between the germline ends. The CDR3 covers 13 residues. CDR1 and CDR2 (germline): SQVTM, ANQGSEA. The CDR3 spells CSVEDHWVDTQYF. CDR3 bases: TGCAGCGTTGAAGATCATTGGGTAGATACGCAGTATTTT.

Comment on this clone: This sample includes further DNA sequences coding for the same CDR3. The V gene is TRBV6-4, the J gene TRBJ1-1; maybe TRBD1 (6 bases). Deletions cut 5 bases from V and 1 base from J, with 11 bases between. CDR3 length: 14 amino acids. Per germline, CDR1 MRHNA and CDR2 SNTAGT. As DNA, the CDR3 is TGTGCCAGCAGTCCGTCACAGGGGAACACTGAAGCTTTCTTT. Encoded protein: CASSPSQGNTEAFF.

The gene calls are TRBV2 and TRBJ2-1; no definite D call. V was shortened by 3 bases and J by 5 bases, with 2 bases between the two germline ends. CDR1 is SNHLY, CDR2 FYNNEI, per germline. The CDR3 totals 11 residues. CDR3 nucleotide sequence: TGTGCCAGCAGTGAGAACAATGAGCAGTTCTTC. Protein: CASSENNEQFF.

About this clone: The junction does not match germline at one end; this may be a read error. The chain combines TRBV7-7 with TRBJ2-2; possibly TRBD1 for D (5 bases). Germline V gene lookup returns CDR1 SSHAT and CDR2 FNYEAQ (reference sequence). This CDR3 comprises 14 residues. CDR3 amino acids: CASSFRANTGELFF. CDR3 DNA sequence: TGTGCTAGCAGCTTCAGGGCGAACACCGGGGAGCTGTTTTTT.

The chain couples TRBV5-1 to TRBJ2-5, with D perhaps matching TRBD1 (5 bases). The germline V gene has CDR1 SGHRS and CDR2 YFSETQ. The CDR3 length is 13 residues. Trimming took off 5 bases at V and 5 bases at J, with 13 bases between the two ends. The CDR3 DNA sequence: TGCGCCAGCAGTATGGGGCCGGGTGAGACCCAGTACTTC. Protein sequence: CASSMGPGETQYF.

The V gene is TRBV7-9, the J gene TRBJ1-5, with unresolved D. CDR1 SEHNR and CDR2 FQNEAQ come from the germline V gene (reference sequence). Trimming pared 5 bases from V and 3 bases from J, leaving 5 bases between. CDR3 size: 12 residues. The CDR3 region has the DNA TGTGCCAGCAGCCTAACCAATCAGCCCCAGCATTTT. Its translation is CASSLTNQPQHF. Filled out from reference TRBV7-9 and TRBJ1-5, the complete variable domain reads DTGVSQNPRHKITKRGQNVTFRCDPISEHNRLYWYRQTLGQGPEFLTYFQNEAQLEKSRLLSDRFSAERPKGSFSTLEIQRTEQGDSAMYLCASSLTNQPQHFGDGTRLSIL.

For this clone: It is unclear where the CDR3 begins or ends on the DNA, so no DNA is shown, and the CDR3 is as TCRdb lists it. The chain has TRBV28 and TRBJ2-1; TRBD1 is the table's D call, not checked against the DNA. The CDR3 sequence runs 15 residues, both termini included. The germline CDR1 and CDR2 sequences are MDHEN and SYDVKM. The CDR3 loop reads CASSSSGQGNNEQFF.